The present T cell receptor beta chain was sequenced within a study of cytomegalovirus exposure and HLA in healthy donors. Study observations and caveats: Cytomegalovirus-associated status was assigned to some 180 TCR beta chains. Presence/absence analyses rested on an assumption that sequencing depth was roughly uniform across donors. Fewer N-insertions (relative to the approximately 700-donor mean) were reportedly seen in an Asian-associated ancestry cluster in a later analysis. Follow-up analysis later connected one missense variant in DCLRE1C with trimming of TCR beta V- and J-genes.

The PCR had 60 Vbeta and 13 Jbeta primers. The table came from immunoSEQ multiplex PCR; TCRdb's copy has only in-frame clones and leaves some out. The table lists 150,000 to 200,000 clones, approximately 9.5% of them singletons. In its sample, this clone was seen a few times. No antigen is known for it. The CDR3 totals 15 residues. Germline V CDR1 and CDR2: SGHVS, FQNEAQ. Trimming removed 0 bases at V and 6 bases at J, with 11 bases between. The sample was PBMCs. The rearrangement links TRBV7-8 to TRBJ2-2; a possible D gene is TRBD1 (7 bases). This receptor was obtained from a woman in her twenties or thirties in good health and CMV-seropositive. CDR3 loop: CASSLAQGGAGELFF. DNA for the CDR3: TGTGCCAGCAGCTTAGCTCAGGGGGGAGCCGGGGAGCTGTTTTTT.